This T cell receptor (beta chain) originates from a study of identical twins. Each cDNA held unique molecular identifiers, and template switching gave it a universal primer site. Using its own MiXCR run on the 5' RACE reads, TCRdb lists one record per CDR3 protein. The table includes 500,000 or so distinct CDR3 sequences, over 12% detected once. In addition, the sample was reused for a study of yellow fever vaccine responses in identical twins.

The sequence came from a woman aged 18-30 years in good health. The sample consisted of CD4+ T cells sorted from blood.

For the CDR3, the DNA is TGCGCCAGCAGCCAATCGGGACTAAACTATGGCTACACCTTC. The encoded protein is CASSQSGLNYGYTF. The gene calls are TRBV4-3 and TRBJ1-2; maybe TRBD1 (5 bases). This CDR3 comprises 14 residues. Germline-derived CDR1 and CDR2 are LGHNA and YSLEER. V lost 2 bases and J 2 bases, leaving 9 bases between the germline ends.